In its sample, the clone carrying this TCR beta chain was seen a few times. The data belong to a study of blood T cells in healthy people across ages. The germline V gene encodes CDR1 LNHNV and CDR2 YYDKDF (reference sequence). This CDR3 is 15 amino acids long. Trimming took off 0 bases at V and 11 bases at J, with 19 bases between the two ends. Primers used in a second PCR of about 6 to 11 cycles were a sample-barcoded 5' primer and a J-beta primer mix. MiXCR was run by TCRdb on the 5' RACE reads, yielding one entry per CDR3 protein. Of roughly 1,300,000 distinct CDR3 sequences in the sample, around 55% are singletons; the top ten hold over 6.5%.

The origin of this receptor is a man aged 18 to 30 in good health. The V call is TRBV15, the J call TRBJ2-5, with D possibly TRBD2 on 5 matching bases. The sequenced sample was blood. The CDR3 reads CATSRDGGLGFVQYF. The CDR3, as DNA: TGTGCCACCAGCAGAGATGGAGGACTGGGGTTTGTGCAGTACTTC. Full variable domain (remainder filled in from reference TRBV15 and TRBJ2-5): DAMVIQNPRYQVTQFGKPVTLSCSQTLNHNVMYWYQQKSSQAPKLLFHYYDKDFNNEADTPDNFQSRRPNTSFCFLDIRSPGLGDTAMYLCATSRDGGLGFVQYFGPGTRLLVL.